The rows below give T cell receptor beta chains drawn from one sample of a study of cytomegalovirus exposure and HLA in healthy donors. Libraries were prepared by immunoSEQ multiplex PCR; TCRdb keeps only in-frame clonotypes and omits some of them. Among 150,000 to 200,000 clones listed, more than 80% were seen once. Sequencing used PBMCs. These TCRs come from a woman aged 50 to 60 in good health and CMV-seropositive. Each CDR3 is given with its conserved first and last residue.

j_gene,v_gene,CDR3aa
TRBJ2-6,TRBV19,CASSISGANVLTF
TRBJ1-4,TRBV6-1,CASSQRQGTEKLFF
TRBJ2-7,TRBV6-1,CASARQWVADEQYF
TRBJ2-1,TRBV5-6,CASSLGGSSYNEQFF
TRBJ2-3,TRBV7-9,CASSSRDRSTADTQYF
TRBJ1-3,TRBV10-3,CATHPRRGGSGNTIYF
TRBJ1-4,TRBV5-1,CASSLVGGNEKLFF
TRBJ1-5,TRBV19,CASSIEQGRYQPQHF
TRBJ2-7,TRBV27,CASSPGTGGHEQYF
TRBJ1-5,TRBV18,CASSPRDISSNQPQHF
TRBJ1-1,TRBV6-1,CASSPGVGITEAFF
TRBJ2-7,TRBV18,CASSDRQGSYEQYF
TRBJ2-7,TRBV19,CASSYSSSPYEQYF
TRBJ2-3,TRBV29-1,CSSYSGDADTQYF
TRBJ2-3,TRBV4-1,CASSQEGQLTGVDTQYF
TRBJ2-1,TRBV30,CAWRAGGRDEQFF
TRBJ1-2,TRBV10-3,CATSETLGGQGSRGYTF
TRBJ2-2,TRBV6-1,CASSSRTGTGELFF
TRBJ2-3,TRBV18,CASSKGLAGGMPDTQYF
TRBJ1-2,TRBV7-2,CASNNRVYGYTF
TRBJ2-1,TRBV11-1,CASSISDTSYNEQFF
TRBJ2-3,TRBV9,CASSPRQGAREDTQYF
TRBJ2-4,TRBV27,CASRSGSLAKNIQYF
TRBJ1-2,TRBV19,CASPPATGSNALFGYTF
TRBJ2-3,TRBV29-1,CSVGGTDTQYF
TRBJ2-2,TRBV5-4,CAFTRDIQNTGELFF
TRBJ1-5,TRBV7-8,CASSAKTGGNSNQPQHF
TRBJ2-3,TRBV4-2,CASSQDPSGEDTQYF
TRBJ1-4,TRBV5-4,CASSSSGQGNEKLFF
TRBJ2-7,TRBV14,CASRSGTDSYEQYF
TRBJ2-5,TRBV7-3,CASSPPSGETQYF
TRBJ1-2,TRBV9,CASSVEGQGDRYTF
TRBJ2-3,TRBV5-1,CASSLATGGVGTDTQYF